This T cell receptor (beta chain) was sequenced during a study of blood T cell repertoires in COVID-19. Sequenced by immunoSEQ multiplex PCR; TCRdb stores in-frame clones only, minus some. The table has over 350,000 clones, approximately 90% seen once; the top ten hold 10%. The CDR3 loop spans 14 amino acids. With V trimmed by 6 bases and J by 0 bases, 3 bases remained unmatched. Germline loops: CDR1 SQVTM, CDR2 ANQGSEA. This clone was recorded once. This sequence joins TRBV29-1 and TRBJ2-4; TRBD1 matches at 9 bases. The receptor was derived from a woman aged 50 to 65 who had recovered from COVID-19. Specimen: PBMCs or T cells enriched from blood (not recorded which). The CDR3: CSVLQGAAKNIQYF. In DNA, the CDR3 is TGCAGCGTCCTACAGGGGGCAGCCAAAAACATTCAGTACTTC.